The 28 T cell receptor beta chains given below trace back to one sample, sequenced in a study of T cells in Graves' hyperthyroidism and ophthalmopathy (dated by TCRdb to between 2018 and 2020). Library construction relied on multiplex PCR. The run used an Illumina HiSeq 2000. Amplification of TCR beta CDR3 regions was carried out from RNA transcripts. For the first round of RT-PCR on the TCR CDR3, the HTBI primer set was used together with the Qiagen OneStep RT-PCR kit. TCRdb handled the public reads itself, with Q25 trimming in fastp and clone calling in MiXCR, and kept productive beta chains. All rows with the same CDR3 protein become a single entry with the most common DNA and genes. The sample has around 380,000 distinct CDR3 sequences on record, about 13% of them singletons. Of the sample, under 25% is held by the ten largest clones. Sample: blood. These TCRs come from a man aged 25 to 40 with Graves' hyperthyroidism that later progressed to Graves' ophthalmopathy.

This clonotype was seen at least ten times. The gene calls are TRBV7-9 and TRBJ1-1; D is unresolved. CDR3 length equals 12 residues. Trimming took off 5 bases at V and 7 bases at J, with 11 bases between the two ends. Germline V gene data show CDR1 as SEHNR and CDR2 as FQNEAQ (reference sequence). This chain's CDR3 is CASSPSRNEAFF. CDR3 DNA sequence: TGTGCCAGCAGCCCATCGCGCAATGAAGCTTTCTTT.

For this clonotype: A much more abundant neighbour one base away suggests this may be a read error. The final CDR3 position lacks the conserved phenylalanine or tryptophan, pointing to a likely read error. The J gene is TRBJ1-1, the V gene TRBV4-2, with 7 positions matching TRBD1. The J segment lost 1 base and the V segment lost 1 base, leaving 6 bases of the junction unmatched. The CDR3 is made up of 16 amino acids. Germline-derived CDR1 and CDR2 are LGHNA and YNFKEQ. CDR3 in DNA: TGTGCCAGCAGCCAAGCTCAGGGGGGTAAGAACACTGAAGCTTTCCTT. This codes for CASSQAQGGKNTEAFL.

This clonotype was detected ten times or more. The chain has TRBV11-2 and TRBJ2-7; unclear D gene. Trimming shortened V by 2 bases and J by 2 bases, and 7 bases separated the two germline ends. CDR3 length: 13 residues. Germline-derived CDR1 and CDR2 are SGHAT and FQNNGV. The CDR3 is CASSLLTAYEQYF. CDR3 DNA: TGTGCCAGCAGCTTACTCACAGCCTACGAGCAGTACTTC. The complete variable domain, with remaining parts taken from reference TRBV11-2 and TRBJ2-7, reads EAGVAQSPRYKIIEKRQSVAFWCNPISGHATLYWYQQILGQGPKLLIQFQNNGVVDDSQLPKDRFSAERLKGVDSTLKIQPAKLEDSAVYLCASSLLTAYEQYFGPGTRLTVT.

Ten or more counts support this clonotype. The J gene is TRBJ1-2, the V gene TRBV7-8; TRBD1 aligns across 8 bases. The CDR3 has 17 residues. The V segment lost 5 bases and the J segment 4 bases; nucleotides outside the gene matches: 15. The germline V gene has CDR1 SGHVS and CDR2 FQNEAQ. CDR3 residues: CASSARGRNPLTYGYTF. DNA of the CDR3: TGTGCCAGCAGCGCCAGGGGGCGGAACCCTTTGACCTATGGCTACACCTTC. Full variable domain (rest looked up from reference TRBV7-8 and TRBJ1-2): GAGVSQSPRYKVAKRGQDVALRCDPISGHVSLFWYQQALGQGPEFLTYFQNEAQLDKSGLPSDRFFAERPEGSVSTLKIQRTQQEDSAVYLCASSARGRNPLTYGYTFGSGTRLTVV.

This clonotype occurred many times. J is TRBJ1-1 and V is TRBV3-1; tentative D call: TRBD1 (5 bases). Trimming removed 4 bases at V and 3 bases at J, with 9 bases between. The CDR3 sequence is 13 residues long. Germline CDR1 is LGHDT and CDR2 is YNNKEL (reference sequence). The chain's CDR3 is CASSRGGDTEAFF. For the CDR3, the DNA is TGTGCCAGCAGCCGTGGGGGTGACACTGAAGCTTTCTTT.

CDR3 loop: CASSNGYRRQETQYF. The CDR3 bases are TGTGCCAGCAGTAACGGATACAGGAGACAAGAGACCCAGTACTTC. The chain links TRBV6-1 to TRBJ2-5; possible D gene TRBD1, 5 bases. Germline V gives CDR1 MNHNS, CDR2 SASEGT. The CDR3 sequence is 15 residues long. Trimming removed 5 bases from V and 2 bases from J, with 15 bases in between.

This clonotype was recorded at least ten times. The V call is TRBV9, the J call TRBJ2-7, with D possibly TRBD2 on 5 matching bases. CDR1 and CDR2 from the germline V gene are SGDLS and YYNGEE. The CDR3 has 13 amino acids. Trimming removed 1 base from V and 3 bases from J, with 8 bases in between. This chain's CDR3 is CASSVSSDYEQYF. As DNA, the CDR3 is TGTGCCAGCAGCGTAAGTAGCGACTACGAGCAGTACTTC.

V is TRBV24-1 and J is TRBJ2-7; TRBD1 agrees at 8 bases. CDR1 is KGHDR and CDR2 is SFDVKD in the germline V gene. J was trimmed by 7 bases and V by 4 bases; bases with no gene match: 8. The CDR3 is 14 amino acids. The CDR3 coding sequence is TGTGCCACCAGTGAAGCGACAGGGGACCGAGAGCAGTACTTC. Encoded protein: CATSEATGDREQYF.

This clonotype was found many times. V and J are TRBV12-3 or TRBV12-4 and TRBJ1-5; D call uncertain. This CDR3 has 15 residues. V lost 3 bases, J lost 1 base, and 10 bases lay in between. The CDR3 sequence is CASSLGGRSNQPQHF. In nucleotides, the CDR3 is TGTGCCAGCAGTTTGGGCGGTCGAAGCAATCAGCCCCAGCATTTT.

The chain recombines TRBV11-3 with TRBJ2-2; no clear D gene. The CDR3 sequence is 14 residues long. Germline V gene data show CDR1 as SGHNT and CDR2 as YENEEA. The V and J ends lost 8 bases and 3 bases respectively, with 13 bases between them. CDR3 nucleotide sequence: TGTGCCAGCGGGAACACCGAGGACACCGGGGAGCTGTTTTTT. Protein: CASGNTEDTGELFF.

The CDR3: CASSSPGTIRSGANVLTF. In DNA, the CDR3 is TGTGCCAGCAGCTCCCCCGGGACAATACGCTCTGGGGCCAACGTCCTGACTTTC. This sequence joins TRBV28 and TRBJ2-6; maybe TRBD1 (6 bases). Germline CDR1 reads MDHEN; CDR2 reads SYDVKM. The length of the CDR3 is 18 residues. The V gene lost 6 bases and the J gene lost 0 bases, with 18 bases spanning the gap.

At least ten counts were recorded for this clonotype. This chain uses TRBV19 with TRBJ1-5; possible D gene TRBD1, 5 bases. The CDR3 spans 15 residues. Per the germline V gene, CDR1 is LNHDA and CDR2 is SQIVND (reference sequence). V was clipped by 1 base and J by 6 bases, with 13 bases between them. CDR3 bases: TGTGCCAGTAGTATAGCCGGGGGGATGCGTCAGCCCCAGCATTTT. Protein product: CASSIAGGMRQPQHF.

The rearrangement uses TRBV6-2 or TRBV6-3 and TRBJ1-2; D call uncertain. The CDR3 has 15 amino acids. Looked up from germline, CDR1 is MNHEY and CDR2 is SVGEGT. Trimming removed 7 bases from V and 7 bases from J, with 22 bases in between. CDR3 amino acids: CASTDFSVGVTGYTF. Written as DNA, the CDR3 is TGTGCCAGCACGGATTTTTCAGTTGGGGTTACTGGCTACACCTTC.

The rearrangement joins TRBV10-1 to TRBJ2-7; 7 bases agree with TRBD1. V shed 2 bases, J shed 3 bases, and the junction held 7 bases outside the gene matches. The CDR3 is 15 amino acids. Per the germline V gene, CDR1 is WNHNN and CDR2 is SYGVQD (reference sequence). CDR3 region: CASSETGTAVYEQYF. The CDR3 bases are TGCGCCAGCAGTGAGACCGGGACAGCAGTCTACGAGCAGTACTTC.

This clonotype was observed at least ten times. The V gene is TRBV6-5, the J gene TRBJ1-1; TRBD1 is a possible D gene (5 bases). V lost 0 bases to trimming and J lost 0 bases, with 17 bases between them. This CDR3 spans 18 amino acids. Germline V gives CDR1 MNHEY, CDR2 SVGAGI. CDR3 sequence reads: CASSYSPARQMLNTEAFF. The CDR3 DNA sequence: TGTGCCAGCAGTTACTCGCCGGCTCGACAGATGCTGAACACTGAAGCTTTCTTT.

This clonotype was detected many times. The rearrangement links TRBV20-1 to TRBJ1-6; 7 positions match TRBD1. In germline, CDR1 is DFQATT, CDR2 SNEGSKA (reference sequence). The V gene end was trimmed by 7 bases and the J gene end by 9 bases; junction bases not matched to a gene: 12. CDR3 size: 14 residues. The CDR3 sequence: CSVASGTVSSPLHF. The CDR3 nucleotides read TGCAGTGTCGCCTCCGGGACAGTTAGTTCACCCCTCCACTTT.

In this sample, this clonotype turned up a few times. CDR3 amino acids: CANFGTQANTGELFF. The CDR3 coding sequence is TGTGCTAACTTCGGGACACAGGCGAACACCGGGGAGCTGTTTTTT. The chain uses TRBV6-7 and TRBJ2-2; possibly TRBD1 for D (6 bases). TRBV6-7 is designated an ORF whose function remains uncertain. The CDR3 is 15 amino acids.

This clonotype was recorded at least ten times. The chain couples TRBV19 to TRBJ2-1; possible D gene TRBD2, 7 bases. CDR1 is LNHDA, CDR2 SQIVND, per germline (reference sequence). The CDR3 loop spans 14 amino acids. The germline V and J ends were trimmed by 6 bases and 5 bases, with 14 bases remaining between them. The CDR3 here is CASRLRGPHNEQFF. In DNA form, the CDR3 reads TGTGCCAGTAGGCTGCGGGGGCCTCACAATGAGCAGTTCTTC. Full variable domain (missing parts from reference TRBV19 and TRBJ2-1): DGGITQSPKYLFRKEGQNVTLSCEQNLNHDAMYWYRQDPGQGLRLIYYSQIVNDFQKGDIAEGYSVSREKKESFPLTVTSAQKNPTAFYLCASRLRGPHNEQFFGPGTRLTVL.

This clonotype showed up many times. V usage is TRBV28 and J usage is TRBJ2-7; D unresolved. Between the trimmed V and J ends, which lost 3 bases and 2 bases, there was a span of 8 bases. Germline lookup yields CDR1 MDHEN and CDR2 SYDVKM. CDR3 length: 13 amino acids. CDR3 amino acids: CASSFGKTYEQYF. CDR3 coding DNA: TGTGCCAGCAGTTTTGGGAAAACCTACGAGCAGTACTTC.

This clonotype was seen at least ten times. Written as DNA, the CDR3 is TGTGCCAGCAGTAACCCGTGGGACAGACCGCCTGAACCTTATGGCTACACCTTC. This encodes CASSNPWDRPPEPYGYTF. This sequence joins TRBV6-2 or TRBV6-3 and TRBJ1-2, with 7 bases aligning to TRBD1. In germline, CDR1 is MNHEY, CDR2 SVGEGT. The CDR3 has 18 amino acids. Trimming cost V 5 bases and J 5 bases; bases outside gene matches: 20.

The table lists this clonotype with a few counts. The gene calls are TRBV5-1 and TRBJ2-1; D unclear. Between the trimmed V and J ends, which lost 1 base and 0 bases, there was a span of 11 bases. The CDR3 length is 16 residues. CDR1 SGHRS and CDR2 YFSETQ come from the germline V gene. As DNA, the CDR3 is TGCGCCAGCAGCTTGTTTGTATCCTACTCCTACAATGAGCAGTTCTTC. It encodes CASSLFVSYSYNEQFF.

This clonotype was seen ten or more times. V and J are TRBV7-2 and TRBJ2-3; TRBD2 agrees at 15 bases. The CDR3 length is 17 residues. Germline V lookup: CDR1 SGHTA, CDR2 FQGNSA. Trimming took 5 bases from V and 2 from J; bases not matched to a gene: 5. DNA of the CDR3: TGTGCCAGCAGCCTCGGACTAGCGGGGGGGACCACAGATACGCAGTATTTT. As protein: CASSLGLAGGTTDTQYF.

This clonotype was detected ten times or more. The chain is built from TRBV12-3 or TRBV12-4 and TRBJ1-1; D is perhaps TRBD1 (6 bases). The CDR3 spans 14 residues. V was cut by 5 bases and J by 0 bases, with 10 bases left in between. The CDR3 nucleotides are TGTGCCAGCAGTAGAGGACAGTTGAACACTGAAGCTTTCTTT. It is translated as CASSRGQLNTEAFF.

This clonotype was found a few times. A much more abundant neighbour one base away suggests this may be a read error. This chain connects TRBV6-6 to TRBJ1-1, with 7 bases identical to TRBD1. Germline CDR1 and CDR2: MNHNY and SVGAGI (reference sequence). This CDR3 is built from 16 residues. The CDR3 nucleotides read TGTACCAGCAGTTACCCACGGACAGGACCGAACACTGAAGCTTTCTTT. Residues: CTSSYPRTGPNTEAFF.

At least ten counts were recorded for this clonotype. This chain's CDR3 is CASSSTGTTYEQYF. As DNA, the CDR3 is TGCGCCAGCAGCTCGACAGGGACTACCTACGAGCAGTACTTC. The chain has TRBV5-1 and TRBJ2-7, with D possibly being TRBD1 or TRBD2 (7 bases each). Trimming took off 3 bases at V and 2 bases at J, with 12 bases between the two ends. The V gene's germline CDR1 is SGHRS and CDR2 YFSETQ. This CDR3 comprises 14 residues. The whole variable domain, filled in from reference TRBV5-1 and TRBJ2-7, reads KAGVTQTPRYLIKTRGQQVTLSCSPISGHRSVSWYQQTPGQGLQFLFEYFSETQRNKGNFPGRFSGRQFSNSRSEMNVSTLELGDSALYLCASSSTGTTYEQYFGPGTRLTVT.

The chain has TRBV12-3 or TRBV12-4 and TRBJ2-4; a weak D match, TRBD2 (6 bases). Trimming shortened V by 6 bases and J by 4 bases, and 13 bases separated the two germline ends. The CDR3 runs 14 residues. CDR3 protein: CASRPGRGKNIQYF. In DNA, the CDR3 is TGTGCCAGCAGGCCGGGACGGGGGAAAAACATTCAGTACTTC.

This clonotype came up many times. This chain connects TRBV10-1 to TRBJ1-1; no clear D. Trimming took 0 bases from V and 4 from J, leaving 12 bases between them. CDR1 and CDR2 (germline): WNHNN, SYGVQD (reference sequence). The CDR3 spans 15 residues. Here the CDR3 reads CASSESGPPGTEAFF. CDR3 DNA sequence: TGCGCCAGCAGTGAGTCCGGACCTCCAGGCACTGAAGCTTTCTTT.

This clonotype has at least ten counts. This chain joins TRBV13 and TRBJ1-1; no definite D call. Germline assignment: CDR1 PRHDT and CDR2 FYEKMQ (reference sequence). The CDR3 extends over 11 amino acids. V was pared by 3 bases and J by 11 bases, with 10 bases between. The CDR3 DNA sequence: TGTGCCAGCAGCTTCACAAGGGAGGCTTTCTTT. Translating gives CASSFTREAFF. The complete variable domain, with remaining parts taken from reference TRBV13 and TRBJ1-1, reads AAGVIQSPRHLIKEKRETATLKCYPIPRHDTVYWYQQGPGQDPQFLISFYEKMQSDKGSIPDRFSAQQFSDYHSELNMSSLELGDSALYFCASSFTREAFFGQGTRLTVV.